The following is a TCR beta chain sequence with its context. This entry is derived from a study of OX40 agonist ivuxolimab in advanced cancers. Method: immunoSEQ multiplex PCR; TCRdb's copy keeps in-frame clones and lacks some. This repertoire shows roughly 43,000 clones, about four fifths found once; its top ten account for around 2%. The CDR3 totals 16 residues. Germline CDR1 reads SGHTA; CDR2 reads FQGNSA. Unmatched junction bases numbered 10, after V lost 3 bases and J lost 7 bases. The sequencing used CD4+ or CD8+ T cells sorted from blood, collected in a trial of the OX40 agonist ivuxolimab. The chain links TRBV7-2 to TRBJ2-1, with 9 nucleotides matching TRBD2. The receptor was isolated from an adult with an advanced solid tumor such as melanoma, head and neck, liver or kidney cancer. The CDR3 sequence is CASSFRAGGSLNEQFF. CDR3 nucleotides: TGTGCCAGCAGCTTTAGGGCGGGGGGGTCCTTAAATGAGCAGTTCTTC.